The 8 T cell receptor beta chains given below trace back to one sample, sequenced in a study of blood T cell repertoires in COVID-19. Method: immunoSEQ multiplex PCR; TCRdb's copy keeps in-frame clones and lacks some. The sample includes around 24,000 clones, approximately 79% of them seen just once. The sequenced sample consisted of peripheral blood. The receptors here all came from a woman at least 80 years old with acute or convalescent COVID-19.

This clone has a single count. The chain carries TRBV7-9 and TRBJ1-3; TRBD1 aligns across 9 bases. Germline-derived CDR1 and CDR2 are SEHNR and FQNEAQ (reference sequence). The CDR3 runs to 17 residues. Trimming at V came to 5 bases and at J to 4 bases, leaving 12 bases not matched to a gene. CDR3 DNA sequence: TGTGCCAGCAGCAGAAACCACAGGGGGCCGCGGGGAAACACCATATATTTT. Its protein product is CASSRNHRGPRGNTIYF.

The rearrangement joins TRBV27 to TRBJ1-1; 7 bases are shared with TRBD1. The junction had 5 bases not matched to a gene; V was cut back by 2 bases and J by 5 bases. CDR3 size: 14 residues. Per germline, CDR1 MNHEY and CDR2 SMNVEV (reference sequence). In DNA, the CDR3 is TGTGCCAGCAGTTTAGGGGCAGGGGGTACTGAAGCTTTCTTT. Its protein is CASSLGAGGTEAFF.

Many counts were recorded for this clone. The chain links TRBV14 to TRBJ1-2; D may be TRBD1 (5 bases). This CDR3 has 16 residues. Trimming removed 0 bases from V and 0 bases from J, with 11 bases in between. The germline V gene has CDR1 SGHDN and CDR2 FVKESK. The CDR3 loop is CASSQDEDRANYGYTF. The CDR3 DNA follows: TGTGCCAGCAGCCAAGATGAAGACAGAGCTAACTATGGCTACACCTTC. Full variable domain (missing parts from reference TRBV14 and TRBJ1-2): EAGVTQFPSHSVIEKGQTVTLRCDPISGHDNLYWYRRVMGKEIKFLLHFVKESKQDESGMPNNRFLAERTGGTYSTLKVQPAELEDSGVYFCASSQDEDRANYGYTFGSGTRLTVV.

The chain couples TRBV6-5 to TRBJ2-7; 10 positions agree with TRBD1. CDR3 size: 15 residues. With V trimmed by 6 bases and J by 5 bases, 10 bases remained unmatched. The germline V gene encodes CDR1 MNHEY and CDR2 SVGAGI. The CDR3 sequence is CASRGRDRGNHEQYF. The CDR3 DNA follows: TGTGCCAGCAGGGGTAGGGACAGGGGTAACCACGAGCAGTACTTC.

This chain links TRBV19 with TRBJ2-1; 7 nucleotides line up with TRBD2. The CDR3 runs to 15 residues. V lost 0 bases to trimming and J lost 7 bases; unmatched junction nucleotides: 6. Germline V gene data show CDR1 as LNHDA and CDR2 as SQIVND (reference sequence). CDR3 coding DNA: TGTGCCAGTAGTATAGAGGCGGGAGATTGGAATGAGCAGTTCTTC. Amino acid sequence: CASSIEAGDWNEQFF.

This clone was picked up a small number of times. V gene TRBV7-9 combines with J gene TRBJ1-2, with TRBD1 as a possible D gene (6 bases). The CDR3 has 13 amino acids. Germline CDR1 SEHNR, CDR2 FQNEAQ (reference sequence). Trimming removed 3 bases at V and 11 bases at J, with 16 bases between. CDR3 protein: CASSFSQGAGYTF. The CDR3 region has the DNA TGTGCCAGCAGCTTTTCACAGGGAGCGGGATACACCTTC.

The chain couples TRBV7-2 to TRBJ1-2; TRBD1 agrees at 12 bases. This CDR3 has 15 amino acids. V shed 5 bases, J shed 8 bases, and the junction held 9 bases outside the gene matches. From germline, CDR1 is SGHTA and CDR2 FQGNSA. The chain's CDR3 is CASSPAGQGAEGYTF. The CDR3 nucleotides are TGTGCCAGCAGCCCCGCGGGACAGGGGGCTGAAGGCTACACCTTC.

The rearrangement joins TRBV2 to TRBJ1-1, with TRBD1 as a possible D gene (6 bases). CDR1 is SNHLY, CDR2 FYNNEI, per germline. The CDR3 sequence is 14 residues long. V dropped 6 bases and J dropped 1 base, with 12 bases sitting between them. CDR3 sequence: CASRWGQGNTEAFF. The CDR3 region has the DNA TGTGCCAGCAGGTGGGGGCAGGGGAACACTGAAGCTTTCTTT.